These 3 T cell receptor beta chains share one sample of origin, sequenced in a study of CD8 T cells in Susac syndrome. RNA was extracted with the RNeasy kit, and a quantity of roughly 0.5 to 1 ug was reverse transcribed using random hexamers. MiXCR, run by TCRdb on the immunoSEQ multiplex PCR reads, gives a single entry per CDR3 protein. Of under 550,000 distinct CDR3 sequences listed, approximately 89% were seen once; the top ten hold approximately 0.11%. Input material: CD8+ T cells from PBMCs. The receptors were sampled from a human donor with multiple sclerosis.

In nucleotides, the CDR3 is TGTGCCAGCAGTGAATCGGGGGGCTACACTGAAGCTTTCTTT. Amino acids: CASSESGGYTEAFF. The genes are TRBV6-1 and TRBJ1-1; tentatively, D is TRBD1 (6 bases). The CDR3 spans 14 residues. The germline V gene has CDR1 MNHNS and CDR2 SASEGT. V was clipped by 2 bases and J by 3 bases, with 10 bases between them.

The genes are TRBV28 and TRBJ1-6, with 9 bases aligning to TRBD1. The CDR3 loop spans 20 amino acids. V was clipped by 3 bases and J by 0 bases; unmatched bases: 12. CDR1 and CDR2 from the germline V gene are MDHEN and SYDVKM. The CDR3 loop reads CASSFHWDRDRSSYNSPLHF. CDR3 DNA: TGTGCCAGCAGTTTTCATTGGGACAGGGACCGAAGCTCCTATAATTCACCCCTCCACTTT.

This chain uses TRBV2 with TRBJ2-2; no reliable D call. The V and J ends lost 9 bases and 1 base respectively, with 12 bases between them. Germline V lookup: CDR1 SNHLY, CDR2 FYNNEI. This CDR3 spans 14 amino acids. The CDR3 loop is CASTSGRNTGELFF. In DNA, the CDR3 is TGTGCCAGTACCTCGGGCAGGAACACCGGGGAGCTGTTTTTT.